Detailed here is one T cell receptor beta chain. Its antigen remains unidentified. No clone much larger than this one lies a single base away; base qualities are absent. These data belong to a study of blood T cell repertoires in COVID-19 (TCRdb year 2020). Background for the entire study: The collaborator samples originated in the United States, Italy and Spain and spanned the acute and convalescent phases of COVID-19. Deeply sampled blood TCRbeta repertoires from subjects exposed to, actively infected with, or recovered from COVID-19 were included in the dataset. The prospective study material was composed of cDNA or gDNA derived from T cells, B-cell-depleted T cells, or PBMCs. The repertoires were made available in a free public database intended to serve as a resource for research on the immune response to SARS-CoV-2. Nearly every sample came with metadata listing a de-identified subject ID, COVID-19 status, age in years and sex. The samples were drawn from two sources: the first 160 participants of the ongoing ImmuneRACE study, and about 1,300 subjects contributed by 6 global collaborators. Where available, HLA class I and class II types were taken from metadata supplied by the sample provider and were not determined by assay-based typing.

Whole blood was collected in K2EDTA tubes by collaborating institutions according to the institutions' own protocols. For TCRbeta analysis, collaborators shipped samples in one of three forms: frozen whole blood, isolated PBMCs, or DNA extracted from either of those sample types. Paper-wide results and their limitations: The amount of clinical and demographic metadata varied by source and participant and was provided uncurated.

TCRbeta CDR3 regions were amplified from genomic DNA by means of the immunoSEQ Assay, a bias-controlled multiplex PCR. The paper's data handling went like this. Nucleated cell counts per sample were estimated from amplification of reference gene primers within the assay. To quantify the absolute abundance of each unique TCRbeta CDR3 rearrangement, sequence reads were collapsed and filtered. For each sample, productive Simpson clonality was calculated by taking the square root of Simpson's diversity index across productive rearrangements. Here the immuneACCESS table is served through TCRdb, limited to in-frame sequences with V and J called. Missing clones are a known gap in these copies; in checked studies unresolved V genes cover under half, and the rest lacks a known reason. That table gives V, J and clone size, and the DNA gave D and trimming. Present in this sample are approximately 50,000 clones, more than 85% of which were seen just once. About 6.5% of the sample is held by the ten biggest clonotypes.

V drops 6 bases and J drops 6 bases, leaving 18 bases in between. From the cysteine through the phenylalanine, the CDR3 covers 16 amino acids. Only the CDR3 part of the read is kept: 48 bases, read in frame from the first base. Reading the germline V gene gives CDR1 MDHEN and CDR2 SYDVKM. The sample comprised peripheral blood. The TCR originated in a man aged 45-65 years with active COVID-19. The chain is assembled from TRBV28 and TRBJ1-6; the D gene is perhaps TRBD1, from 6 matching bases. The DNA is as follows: TGTGCCAGCAGCACTGGTACAGGGACTATTAATTCACCCCTCCACTTT. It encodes CASSTGTGTINSPLHF.